This T cell receptor beta chain was found in a study of cytomegalovirus exposure and HLA in healthy donors. Study as a whole: Genetic ancestry analysis placed approximately 79% of the 300 to 400 donors that were genotyped in the Caucasian-associated cluster.

It was with 60 Vbeta and 13 Jbeta primers that the PCR ran. As handled by the study authors: Roughly 11 million shared chains were among the about 80 million unique TCR beta chains that a later analysis counted. The repertoire was sequenced with immunoSEQ multiplex PCR; TCRdb's copy has only in-frame clones and lacks some. V and J calls plus clone size are reproduced from that table; the DNA served to infer D and trimming. The repertoire includes some 180,000 clones, 60% to 80% of them detected once, and less than 3% sits in the top ten. CDR1 SGHDT and CDR2 YYEEEE come from the germline V gene. V was cut by 0 bases and J by 4 bases, with 13 bases left in between. This CDR3 contains 15 residues.

This clonotype originated in a woman younger than 45 in good health and CMV-seronegative. The chain carries TRBV5-6 and TRBJ1-2; possibly TRBD1 for D (6 bases). Input material: PBMCs. The CDR3: CASSLGASGVYGYTF. The CDR3 coding sequence is TGTGCCAGCAGCTTGGGGGCATCAGGGGTCTATGGCTACACCTTC.